One and the same sample provided the 14 T cell receptor beta chains below, sequenced in a study of molecular identifiers for immune sequencing clone quantification. TCRdb re-analysed the PCR reads in MiXCR, keeping a single row per CDR3 protein. The data hold over 550,000 distinct CDR3 sequences, with roughly 27% observed a single time. Sequencing was performed on naive CD8+ T cells from blood, with Jurkat cell RNA spiked in. Subset given: FACS-sorted CD8+CD4-CCR7+CD45RA+ naive T cells. The receptor source for this set is a human donor in good health. Some libraries in this study had Jurkat cell RNA spiked in.

The sample holds one count of this clonotype. The junction differs from germline at one of its ends, possibly a read error. This rearrangement joins TRBV12-3 or TRBV12-4 to TRBJ1-4; unclear D gene. The CDR3 is 11 amino acids. The CDR3 is CASSPGEKLLF. CDR3 DNA sequence: TGTGCCAGCAGTCCCGGTGAAAAACTCTTATTT.

Concerning this clonotype: This may be a read error, as it is one base from a much larger clone. The rearrangement uses TRBV18 and TRBJ1-1; no reliable D call. This CDR3 region has 12 residues. In germline, CDR1 is KGHSH, CDR2 LQKENI. CDR3 sequence (DNA): TGTGCCAGCACACCCGAGAACACTGAAGCTTTCTTT. This sequence encodes CASTPENTEAFF.

This clonotype occurred many times. The V and J genes are TRBV12-3 or TRBV12-4 and TRBJ2-3, with TRBD2 matching over 7 bases. This CDR3 is built from 14 residues. Trimming cost V 7 bases and J 7 bases; bases outside gene matches: 11. The CDR3 loop reads CASTPPAGVYTQYF. The CDR3 DNA is TGTGCCAGCACCCCCCCGGCGGGAGTTTATACGCAGTATTTT.

V usage is TRBV4-1 and J usage is TRBJ2-7; D is possibly TRBD1 or TRBD2 (5 bases each). CDR1 is MGHRA and CDR2 is YSYEKL in the germline V gene. This CDR3 comprises 15 residues. Trimming took 4 bases from V and 4 from J, leaving 17 bases between them. The CDR3 region has the DNA TGCGCCAGCAGCCTCCTGACAGAGGGAGTGTACGAGCAGTACTTC. Translated, it gives CASSLLTEGVYEQYF.

This clonotype showed up many times. The genes are TRBV24-1 and TRBJ2-3; D uncertain. The CDR3 runs to 13 residues. Trimming cost V 2 bases and J 7 bases, with 9 bases left between them. Looked up from germline, CDR1 is KGHDR and CDR2 is SFDVKD. CDR3 nucleotide sequence: TGTGCCACCAGTGATTATGGCGGAAATACGCAGTATTTT. Its translation: CATSDYGGNTQYF.

The V and J genes are TRBV6-5 and TRBJ2-7; 8 bases agree with TRBD2. The CDR3 is 15 amino acids. CDR1 and CDR2 (germline): MNHEY, SVGAGI. V shed 6 bases, J shed 3 bases, and the junction held 10 bases outside the gene matches. In nucleotides, the CDR3 is TGTGCCAGCAGGGGGGAGAGCGGGAGTAACTACGAGCAGTACTTC. Translated, it gives CASRGESGSNYEQYF.

Notes on this clonotype: This could be a read error, since a much larger clone is one nucleotide away. The genes are TRBV5-1 and TRBJ2-3, with D perhaps matching TRBD2 (5 bases). CDR3 length equals 14 residues. Germline CDR1 SGHRS, CDR2 YFSETQ. CDR3 sequence: CAGRRAASTDTQFF. In DNA form, the CDR3 reads TGCGCCGGACGAAGAGCGGCTAGCACAGATACGCAGTTTTTT.

This clonotype has just a few counts. The V call is TRBV10-3, the J call TRBJ1-2; the D is unclear. The CDR3 sequence is 12 residues long. Germline loops: CDR1 ENHRY, CDR2 SYGVKD. V lost 2 bases to trimming and J lost 4 bases, with 5 bases between them. CDR3 nucleotides: TGTGCCATCAGTGAGGGCAGCTATGGCTACACCTTC. Translated, it gives CAISEGSYGYTF.

This clonotype came up many times. The chain has TRBV5-1 and TRBJ2-3; 7 bases agree with TRBD2. CDR1 is SGHRS and CDR2 is YFSETQ in the germline V gene. The CDR3 extends over 15 amino acids. V lost 0 bases and J lost 6; bases outside the gene matches: 7. CDR3 coding DNA: TGCGCCAGCAGCTTGGAGCTAGCGGACCGGGATACGCAGTATTTT. It codes for CASSLELADRDTQYF.

CDR3 protein: CASSQDQAGHYEQYF. DNA for the CDR3: TGTGCCAGCAGCCAAGATCAAGCGGGGCACTACGAGCAGTACTTC. J is TRBJ2-7 and V is TRBV3-1; TRBD2 matches at 7 bases. This CDR3 spans 15 amino acids. The V and J ends lost 0 bases and 3 bases, in that order; junction bases with no gene match: 5. CDR1 and CDR2 (germline): LGHDT, YNNKEL (reference sequence).

This clonotype was detected many times. The chain carries TRBV3-1 and TRBJ1-5; D is unclear. V lost 4 bases to trimming and J lost 0 bases, with 10 bases between them. CDR1 is LGHDT and CDR2 is YNNKEL in the germline V gene (reference sequence). The CDR3 contains 15 residues. The DNA for the CDR3 is TGTGCCAGCAGCCCGGAAAGCTATAGCAATCAGCCCCAGCATTTT. Protein: CASSPESYSNQPQHF.

This clonotype has more than one count but fewer than ten. The CDR3 loop is CASAPLEGVGTEAFF. The CDR3 nucleotides read TGTGCCAGCGCCCCGCTCGAGGGGGTAGGGACTGAAGCTTTCTTT. The chain has TRBV6-1 and TRBJ1-1; a weak D match, TRBD1 (6 bases). In germline, CDR1 is MNHNS, CDR2 SASEGT. The CDR3 contains 15 residues. V was pared by 8 bases and J by 5 bases, with 21 bases between.

V is TRBV3-1 and J is TRBJ1-1; D call uncertain. The CDR3 loop spans 16 amino acids. CDR1 LGHDT and CDR2 YNNKEL come from the germline V gene (reference sequence). The V end lost 0 bases, the J end lost 1 base, and 12 bases lay between the germline ends. CDR3 loop: CASSQEQDYPNTEAFF. The CDR3 DNA follows: TGTGCCAGCAGCCAAGAGCAGGACTATCCGAACACTGAAGCTTTCTTT.

This clonotype was recorded many times. V gene TRBV9 combines with J gene TRBJ1-4, with a weak D call TRBD1 (6 bases). Germline loops: CDR1 SGDLS, CDR2 YYNGEE. The CDR3 loop spans 16 amino acids. V was pared by 3 bases and J by 7 bases, with 19 bases between. CDR3 residues: CASSGNVDSFSEKLFF. The CDR3 DNA sequence: TGTGCCAGCAGCGGGAATGTGGACAGCTTTTCTGAAAAACTGTTTTTT.